Sequencing of this T cell receptor (beta chain) was carried out in a study of cytomegalovirus exposure and HLA in healthy donors. The PCR was carried out with 60 Vbeta primers and 13 Jbeta primers. TCRdb's copy holds only in-frame clones and misses some; the assay was immunoSEQ multiplex PCR. The table lists some 200,000 clones, approximately 79% of them singletons. The sequence came from a middle-aged man in good health and CMV-seropositive. Sequencing was performed on PBMCs.

The CDR3 DNA is TGTGCCAGCACTACTGACGGGGGGGAGACCCAGTACTTC. The encoded protein is CASTTDGGETQYF. The V gene is TRBV6-5, the J gene TRBJ2-5; 7 positions match TRBD2. CDR1 is MNHEY, CDR2 SVGAGI, per germline. The V segment lost 7 bases and the J segment 5 bases; nucleotides outside the gene matches: 7. CDR3 size: 13 residues.